This T cell receptor (beta chain) was sequenced in a study of patients and donors after allogeneic stem cell transplantation. TCRdb reprocessed the RT-PCR reads with MiXCR, giving one entry per CDR3 protein. The table lists roughly 200,000 distinct CDR3 sequences, 38% of them singletons. CDR1 and CDR2 (germline): DFQATT, SNEGSKA (reference sequence). The CDR3 covers 13 residues. V lost 1 base and J lost 6; bases outside the gene matches: 3. Sequenced: blood, either unsorted or a sorted T cell fraction (not recorded which). The chain employs TRBV20-1 and TRBJ1-5, with 7 bases that match TRBD1. The sequence was obtained from a human donor who was either an allogeneic HSCT recipient or a stem cell or donor lymphocyte infusion donor (not recorded which). It is not recorded whose cells these are; they may come from a transplant donor. The CDR3 DNA sequence: TGCAGTGCTAGAGCCCACAGGGGTCAGCCCCAGCATTTT. Residues: CSARAHRGQPQHF.